This T cell receptor beta chain was observed in a study of patients and donors after allogeneic stem cell transplantation. This CDR3 contains 14 residues. Trimming took 6 bases from V and 7 from J, leaving 13 bases between them. Germline CDR1 is MNHNS and CDR2 is SASEGT. TCRdb reprocessed the RT-PCR reads via MiXCR and lists one record per CDR3 protein. Of about 960,000 distinct CDR3 sequences in the sample, under 20% are singletons; the top ten hold about 6%. The sample consisted of blood, either unsorted or a sorted T cell fraction (not recorded which). This clonotype was obtained from a human donor who was either an allogeneic HSCT recipient or a stem cell or donor lymphocyte infusion donor (not recorded which). It is not recorded whose cells these are; they may come from a transplant donor. The gene calls are TRBV6-1 and TRBJ1-6, with D tentatively TRBD1 (6 bases). The CDR3 DNA sequence: TGTGCCAGCAGACCCGACAGGTTGAATTCACCCCTCCACTTT. Its protein product is CASRPDRLNSPLHF.